This T cell receptor (beta chain) was observed in a study of control samples from healthy donors and cancer patients. Clones were read by immunoSEQ multiplex PCR, and TCRdb kept only the in-frame ones, dropping some. The sample has around 140,000 clones; roughly nine tenths are singletons. The CDR3 loop spans 15 amino acids. The V gene end was trimmed by 6 bases and the J gene end by 1 base; junction bases not matched to a gene: 8. Germline CDR1 and CDR2: LNHDA and SQIVND (reference sequence). The sample taken for sequencing was PBMCs. The chain couples TRBV19 to TRBJ1-2; 7 bases align to TRBD1. This TCR came from a man aged 50 or older with head and neck cancer. The CDR3 loop reads CASRRTGSFNYGYTF. The CDR3 DNA sequence: TGTGCCAGTAGGAGGACAGGATCCTTTAACTATGGCTACACCTTC.